This TCR beta chain was captured in a study of CD8 T cells in ankylosing spondylitis (dated by TCRdb to 2017 to 2019). At the level of the whole study: The study set out to find disease-linked TCR variants by profiling T cell receptor beta repertoires in ankylosing spondylitis patients and healthy donors. The full study cohort was made up of 25 to 30 ankylosing spondylitis patients and approximately 100 healthy donors. Peripheral blood samples were taken, and synovial fluid was additionally collected from ankylosing spondylitis patients. Overall study results and their limits: The disease-linked clones had a CD8+ phenotype and were found at relatively low frequencies in peripheral blood. The disease-linked clones were reported as significantly enriched in matched synovial fluid samples from ankylosing spondylitis patients. A TCR beta motif of several highly homologous amino acid variants appeared characteristic of blood from ankylosing spondylitis patients. Some motif variants had previously been reported in the synovial fluid and blood of reactive arthritis patients, which suggests shared mechanisms of disease initiation.

Many counts were recorded for this clonotype. Its binding antigen is unknown. No qualities accompany the bases; no much larger clone lies one base away. Sequencing was performed on an Illumina HiSeq 2500. TCR beta libraries were prepared by quantitative 5'-RACE with molecular barcodes. As for the authors' bioinformatics: Disease-linked TCR variants were identified with a new computational method built on a probabilistic model of VDJ rearrangement. Using fastp trimming at Q25 and MiXCR clonotype assembly, TCRdb reanalyzed the public sequencing data and kept in-frame beta chains. For every CDR3 protein sequence, its rows merge into one entry that carries the most common genes and DNA. Clone size and V and J calls follow TCRdb, not the original study. The sample includes 200,000 or so distinct CDR3 sequences, with 13% observed a single time. Approximately 10% of the sample comes from the top ten. V is reduced by 1 base and J by 5 bases, leaving a spacing of 8 bases between them. From the cysteine up to the phenylalanine, the CDR3 has a length of 13 residues. Of the read, only the CDR3 DNA is kept; its 39 bases are in frame from base 1. As encoded in the germline V gene, CDR1 is SGHVS while CDR2 is FNYEAQ.

This receptor chain uses TRBV7-6 and TRBJ1-1, with the D segment identity uncertain. This TCR was recovered from a female donor with ankylosing spondylitis or in good health (not recorded which). The specimen was blood, either unsorted or a sorted T cell fraction (not recorded which). The CDR3 amino acid sequence is: CASSLDLVTEAFF. The nucleotides are TGTGCCAGCAGCTTAGACTTGGTTACTGAAGCTTTCTTT.